The 29 T cell receptor beta chains below were found in one sample sequenced in a study of T cells in Graves' hyperthyroidism and ophthalmopathy (dated by TCRdb to the late 2010s). Library construction relied on multiplex PCR. These reads were obtained on an Illumina HiSeq 2000. Amplification of TCR beta CDR3 regions was carried out from RNA transcripts. The first round of RT-PCR for the TCR CDR3 was performed with the HTBI primer set and the Qiagen OneStep RT-PCR kit. TCRdb ran its own pipeline on the public reads, namely fastp trimming at Q25 and MiXCR clone calling, and kept in-frame beta chains. Rows with one shared CDR3 protein collapse into an entry with the most common genes and DNA. The sample table records roughly 300,000 distinct CDR3 sequences; approximately 18% of these occur just once. The ten largest clonotypes hold around 54% of the sample. The material sequenced was blood. All receptors come from a woman in her 50s with Graves' hyperthyroidism.

The genes are TRBV7-6 and TRBJ2-7; D unclear. The CDR3 has 13 residues. CDR1 and CDR2 from the germline V gene are SGHVS and FNYEAQ. The germline V and J ends were trimmed by 5 bases and 2 bases, with 10 bases remaining between them. For the CDR3, the DNA is TGTGCCAGCAGCCTGACAACTACCTACGAGCAGTACTTC. This encodes CASSLTTTYEQYF.

The chain joins TRBV29-1 to TRBJ2-7; no clear D. Trimming left V 1 base short and J 6 bases short, with 7 bases between. In germline, CDR1 is SQVTM, CDR2 ANQGSEA. The CDR3 length is 11 residues. The CDR3 loop reads CSVEVNREQYF. CDR3 nucleotide sequence: TGCAGCGTTGAAGTAAACCGCGAGCAGTACTTC.

This clonotype turned up a few times. This sequence joins TRBV27 and TRBJ2-5, with D possibly matching TRBD1 (6 bases). Looked up from germline, CDR1 is MNHEY and CDR2 is SMNVEV (reference sequence). This CDR3 has 15 amino acids. V lost 5 bases to trimming and J lost 3 bases, with 16 bases between them. The CDR3 spells CASSLLGGSKETQYF. The CDR3 DNA sequence: TGTGCCAGCAGTCTCCTAGGGGGAAGCAAAGAGACCCAGTACTTC.

Details on this clonotype: A much bigger clone sits one base away, suggesting this may be a read error. This CDR3 fails to terminate in the conserved phenylalanine or tryptophan, so it likely reflects a read error. The J gene is TRBJ2-2, the V gene TRBV6-5, with D tentatively TRBD2 (7 bases). V lost 4 bases and J 4 bases, leaving 10 bases between the germline ends. CDR1 is MNHEY and CDR2 is SVGAGI in the germline V gene. The CDR3 is 14 residues long. CDR3 coding DNA: TGTGCCAGCAGTTGGGGGGGGCCCACCGGGGAGCTGTTTCTT. Translated: CASSWGGPTGELFL.

This clonotype was found many times. V usage is TRBV3-1 and J usage is TRBJ2-3; 14 bases map to TRBD2. Germline assignment: CDR1 LGHDT and CDR2 YNNKEL (reference sequence). J was trimmed by 4 bases and V by 4 bases; bases with no gene match: 4. There are 16 residues in the CDR3. The CDR3 DNA follows: TGTGCCAGCAGCCTGACTAGCGGGGGGGCCCCAGATACGCAGTATTTT. Protein sequence: CASSLTSGGAPDTQYF.

This clonotype came up many times. The V and J genes are TRBV7-2 and TRBJ2-5; TRBD2 matches 10 bases. The germline V gene encodes CDR1 SGHTA and CDR2 FQGNSA. The CDR3 runs 16 residues. The trim removed 5 bases at V and 5 bases at J, leaving 11 bases unmatched. CDR3 in amino acids: CASSPLGSGRRETQYF. CDR3 bases: TGTGCCAGCAGCCCGCTAGGTAGCGGGAGGAGGGAGACCCAGTACTTC.

This clonotype appeared many times. The V call is TRBV12-5, the J call TRBJ1-5, with D possibly being TRBD1 (6 bases). V was pared by 2 bases and J by 6 bases, with 11 bases between. Germline CDR1 is LGHNT and CDR2 is FRNRAP. The CDR3 is 14 amino acids. The CDR3 DNA reads TGTGCTAGTGGTTTGCCCGAGGACAGTCAGCCCCAGCATTTT. Residues: CASGLPEDSQPQHF.

This clonotype came up a few times. The rearrangement links TRBV19 to TRBJ2-1, with D possibly matching TRBD2 (6 bases). The CDR3 covers 14 residues. The V end lost 5 bases, the J end lost 3 bases, and 11 bases lay between the germline ends. The V gene's germline CDR1 is LNHDA and CDR2 SQIVND (reference sequence). The CDR3 nucleotides read TGTGCCAGTAGTCCGACTAGAAACTACAATGAGCAGTTCTTC. This encodes CASSPTRNYNEQFF.

There are many counts of this clonotype. The V and J genes are TRBV12-3 or TRBV12-4 and TRBJ1-1, with 10 bases that match TRBD1. The CDR3 extends over 15 amino acids. Unmatched junction bases numbered 2, after V lost 4 bases and J lost 0 bases. In DNA form, the CDR3 reads TGTGCCAGCAGTTCCGGGACAGGGGTGAACACTGAAGCTTTCTTT. This sequence encodes CASSSGTGVNTEAFF.

This clonotype was observed a handful of times. The CDR3 nucleotides read TGTGCCAGCAGCTTCGGGACAGGGGTTGAAAAACTGTTTTTT. It encodes CASSFGTGVEKLFF. The genes are TRBV7-8 and TRBJ1-4; 10 nucleotides line up with TRBD1. The CDR3 is made up of 14 amino acids. Per the germline V gene, CDR1 is SGHVS and CDR2 is FQNEAQ. V was clipped by 3 bases and J by 7 bases; unmatched bases: 2.

This clonotype occurred many times. The chain recombines TRBV11-3 with TRBJ2-1; 8 bases map to TRBD2. With 1 base clipped from V and 6 bases from J, the junction kept 5 bases outside the gene matches. Germline V gene lookup returns CDR1 SGHNT and CDR2 YENEEA. CDR3 length equals 15 residues. The CDR3 sequence is CASSLGSGEGNEQFF. Written as DNA, the CDR3 is TGTGCCAGCAGCTTAGGTAGCGGGGAGGGCAATGAGCAGTTCTTC.

Of note for this clonotype: One end of the junction is discordant with germline, which a read error may explain. The rearrangement uses TRBV6-2 or TRBV6-3 and TRBJ1-4, with D maybe TRBD1 (5 bases). Germline-derived CDR1 and CDR2 are MNHEY and SVGEGT. This CDR3 comprises 16 residues. The CDR3 loop reads CASSAETARYNEKLSF. The CDR3 DNA follows: TGTGCCAGCAGTGCTGAGACAGCGAGATATAATGAAAAACTGTCTTTT.

This clonotype was seen only a few times. The rearrangement uses TRBV10-3 and TRBJ2-5, with D perhaps being TRBD1 or TRBD2 (5 bases each). With 6 bases removed from V and 5 bases from J, the gap between germline ends came to 19 bases. Looked up from germline, CDR1 is ENHRY and CDR2 is SYGVKD. CDR3 length equals 15 residues. DNA of the CDR3: TGTGCCATCAGCTTGGGACGTTCCATCGGGGAGACCCAGTACTTC. This gives the protein CAISLGRSIGETQYF.

This chain links TRBV2 with TRBJ1-3; no clear D gene. The V end lost 6 bases, the J end lost 0 bases, and 9 bases lay between the germline ends. Germline-derived CDR1 and CDR2 are SNHLY and FYNNEI. The CDR3 runs 14 residues. CDR3 residues: CASRPTDSGNTIYF. DNA of the CDR3: TGTGCCAGCAGGCCAACTGACTCTGGAAACACCATATATTTT.

This clonotype occurred many times. The chain uses TRBV6-2 or TRBV6-3 and TRBJ2-6; possible D gene TRBD1, 5 bases. The CDR3 sequence is 18 residues long. Germline V gives CDR1 MNHEY, CDR2 SVGEGT. Trimming cost V 0 bases and J 2 bases, with 14 bases left between them. The CDR3 loop reads CASSYSRQGLTGANVLTF. As DNA, the CDR3 is TGTGCCAGCAGTTACTCACGGCAGGGATTGACTGGGGCCAACGTCCTGACTTTC.

This clonotype was recorded at least ten times. The chain has TRBV28 and TRBJ2-3, with D possibly matching TRBD2 (6 bases). CDR1 is MDHEN and CDR2 is SYDVKM in the germline V gene. The length of the CDR3 is 16 residues. V lost 4 bases and J lost 2, with 16 bases in between. CDR3 sequence (DNA): TGTGCCAGCAGTTCGCGGCTAGCGTTGTACACAGATACGCAGTATTTT. Protein: CASSSRLALYTDTQYF.

Notes on this clonotype: An end of the junction differs from the germline gene, which may be a read error. The V and J genes are TRBV7-3 and TRBJ2-3; D may be TRBD2 (6 bases). Looked up from germline, CDR1 is SGHTA and CDR2 is FQGTGA. The CDR3 runs 14 residues. The CDR3 loop reads CASSTGSATNTQYF. The CDR3 DNA sequence: TGTGCCAGCAGCACCGGGAGCGCCACAAATACGCAGTATTTT.

This clonotype was counted between two and nine times. This sequence joins TRBV28 and TRBJ2-2, with D unclear. V was trimmed by 5 bases and J by 6 bases, leaving 7 bases between them. This CDR3 spans 12 amino acids. The germline V gene encodes CDR1 MDHEN and CDR2 SYDVKM. The CDR3 spells CASSPYSGELFF. The CDR3 nucleotides read TGTGCCAGCAGTCCTTACTCCGGGGAGCTGTTTTTT.

This clonotype has just a few counts. The chain recombines TRBV15 with TRBJ2-2, with 8 bases aligning to TRBD2. Germline V lookup: CDR1 LNHNV, CDR2 YYDKDF (reference sequence). The ends lost 0 bases at V and 7 bases at J; junction bases unmatched: 4. The CDR3 contains 15 residues. The CDR3 DNA is TGTGCCACCAGCAGAGATAGCGGGGCCTACGGGGAGCTGTTTTTT. This sequence encodes CATSRDSGAYGELFF.

V usage is TRBV10-3 and J usage is TRBJ2-7; D possibly corresponds to TRBD1 (6 bases). Germline V gene data show CDR1 as ENHRY and CDR2 as SYGVKD. V lost 0 bases to trimming and J lost 1 base, with 13 bases between them. This CDR3 is 16 amino acids long. The chain's CDR3 is CAISESWAGVSYEQYV. The DNA of the CDR3 is TGTGCCATCAGTGAGTCTTGGGCAGGGGTGTCCTACGAGCAGTACGTC.

This clonotype was observed at least ten times. The V call is TRBV2, the J call TRBJ2-5; weak D call: TRBD1 (6 bases). The V gene's germline CDR1 is SNHLY and CDR2 FYNNEI. V was clipped by 3 bases and J by 1 base, with 9 bases between them. The CDR3 runs to 14 residues. The CDR3 DNA sequence: TGTGCCAGCAGTGACATGACAGGCCAAGAGACCCAGTACTTC. Amino acids: CASSDMTGQETQYF.

This clonotype was observed many times. The chain combines TRBV11-2 with TRBJ1-2; the D gene is possibly TRBD1 (5 bases). The CDR3 runs to 15 residues. The V gene lost 7 bases and the J gene lost 2 bases, with 17 bases spanning the gap. Germline V gene sequence: CDR1 SGHAT, CDR2 FQNNGV. The CDR3 region has the DNA TGTGCCAGCACCGAACTCAACCAGGGCAACTATGGCTACACCTTC. Its translation is CASTELNQGNYGYTF.

In its sample, this clonotype was seen many times. The chain links TRBV5-1 to TRBJ2-5; 9 bases match TRBD1. J gave up 6 bases and V 3 bases, and 12 bases lay outside the gene matches. Germline V CDR1 and CDR2: SGHRS, YFSETQ. The CDR3 length is 16 residues. In DNA form, the CDR3 reads TGCGCCAGCAGCTGGCGACCTGGGACAGGGTGGAAGACCCAGTACTTC. Translating it yields CASSWRPGTGWKTQYF.

This clonotype was recorded a few times. The chain combines TRBV3-1 with TRBJ1-2; D unclear. CDR3 length equals 14 residues. The V gene lost 3 bases and the J gene lost 7 bases, with 15 bases spanning the gap. Germline V gene sequence: CDR1 LGHDT, CDR2 YNNKEL (reference sequence). The CDR3 sequence: CASSQSPGFSGYTF. The CDR3 bases are TGTGCCAGCAGCCAGAGCCCGGGATTCTCTGGCTACACCTTC. Together with reference TRBV3-1 and TRBJ1-2, the CDR3 gives the full variable domain: DTAVSQTPKYLVTQMGNDKSIKCEQNLGHDTMYWYKQDSKKFLKIMFSYNNKELIINETVPNRFSPKSPDKAHLNLHINSLELGDSAVYFCASSQSPGFSGYTFGSGTRLTVV.

The J gene is TRBJ2-5, the V gene TRBV3-1; 10 bases map to TRBD1. Losses at the gene ends were 7 bases for V and 1 base for J; bases not matched to a gene: 3. The germline V gene encodes CDR1 LGHDT and CDR2 YNNKEL (reference sequence). The CDR3 has 14 amino acids. The CDR3 DNA is TGTGCCAGCACTAGGACAGGGGGCCAAGAGACCCAGTACTTC. Its protein is CASTRTGGQETQYF.

This clonotype was observed a handful of times. This chain joins TRBV28 and TRBJ1-2; the match to TRBD1 covers 7 bases. The CDR3 has 13 amino acids. After removal of 10 bases from V and 8 bases from J, the junction contained 13 bases not matched to a gene. Germline CDR1 and CDR2: MDHEN and SYDVKM. CDR3 sequence (DNA): TGTGCCATCCCAGACAGGGACTCGGCGGGCTACACCTTC. It is translated as CAIPDRDSAGYTF.

This clonotype has more than one count but fewer than ten. The chain uses TRBV7-2 and TRBJ2-3; D remains ambiguous. Trimming took off 5 bases at V and 3 bases at J, with 12 bases between the two ends. Per germline, CDR1 SGHTA and CDR2 FQGNSA. This CDR3 is built from 14 residues. The CDR3 is CASSPAAITDTQYF. The CDR3 DNA reads TGTGCCAGCAGCCCCGCTGCGATTACAGATACGCAGTATTTT.

This clonotype was seen ten or more times. This rearrangement joins TRBV6-1 to TRBJ1-2, with D unclear. This CDR3 has 14 amino acids. Germline CDR1 is MNHNS and CDR2 is SASEGT. With 2 bases removed from V and 3 bases from J, the gap between germline ends came to 10 bases. For the CDR3, the DNA is TGTGCCAGCAGTGAAAAGGCGAGTGACTATGGCTACACCTTC. Protein product: CASSEKASDYGYTF.

This clonotype has more than one count but fewer than ten. This chain links TRBV18 with TRBJ1-6; 9 positions match TRBD1. The CDR3 has 19 amino acids. Germline V lookup: CDR1 KGHSH, CDR2 LQKENI. Trimming removed 2 bases from V and 0 bases from J; junction bases left unmatched: 8. The CDR3 sequence is CASSPSSPGQGSYNSPLHF. The CDR3, as DNA: TGTGCCAGCTCACCATCTTCGCCGGGACAGGGCTCCTATAATTCACCCCTCCACTTT.